This T cell receptor (beta chain) was captured in a study of T-cell reconstitution after alpha-beta-depleted transplantation in children. This CDR3 contains 14 residues. Germline CDR1 DFQATT, CDR2 SNEGSKA (reference sequence). V lost 4 bases and J lost 5, with 18 bases in between. As regards this clonotype: What it binds is not known.

The study, taken as a whole, reports: Expanded graft clones numbering several hundred reportedly gave rise to alpha-beta T cells about two months after transplant. Day-60 TCRbeta diversity that was high in some patients was derived from surviving recipient T cells and thymic progenitors. Counts and diversity of T cells one year after transplant came mostly from newly produced T cells.

A TCRbeta library incorporating unique molecular identifiers was prepared. MiXCR, applied by TCRdb to the PCR reads, yields one record per CDR3 protein. The profile shows about 870,000 distinct CDR3 sequences, under 20% of them singletons. Sequences were derived from PBMCs, mostly from graft donor cells, sampled 360 days after TCRalphabeta/CD19-depleted stem cell transplant. The chain recombines TRBV20-1 with TRBJ2-7; unclear D gene. The origin of this receptor is a male patient younger than 18 who had a stem cell transplant for acute lymphoblastic leukemia, so the T cells may come from the graft donor. CDR3 in amino acids: CSANGRLWANEQYF. The CDR3 coding sequence is TGCAGTGCTAATGGTCGGTTATGGGCCAACGAGCAGTACTTC.